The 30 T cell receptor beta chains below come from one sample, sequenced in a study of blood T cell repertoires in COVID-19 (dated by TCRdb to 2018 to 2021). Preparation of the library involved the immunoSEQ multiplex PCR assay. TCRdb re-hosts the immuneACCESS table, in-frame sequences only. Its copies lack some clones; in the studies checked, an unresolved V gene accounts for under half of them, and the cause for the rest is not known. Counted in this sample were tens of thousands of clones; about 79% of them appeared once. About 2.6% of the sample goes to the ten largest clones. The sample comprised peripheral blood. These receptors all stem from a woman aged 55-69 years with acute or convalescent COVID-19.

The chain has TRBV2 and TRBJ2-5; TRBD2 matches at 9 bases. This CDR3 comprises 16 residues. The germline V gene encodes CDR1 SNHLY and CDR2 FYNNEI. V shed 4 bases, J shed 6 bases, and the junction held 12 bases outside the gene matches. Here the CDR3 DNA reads TGTGCCAGCAGTGTAGGGCGGGAGGGCCAGTTGCAGACCCAGTACTTC. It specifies CASSVGREGQLQTQYF.

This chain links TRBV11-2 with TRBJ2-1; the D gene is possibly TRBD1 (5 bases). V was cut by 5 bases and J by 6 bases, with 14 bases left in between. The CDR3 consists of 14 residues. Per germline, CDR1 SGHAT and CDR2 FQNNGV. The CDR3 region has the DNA TGTGCCAGCAGCCCTTTGGGGCTAACCAATGAGCAGTTCTTC. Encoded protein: CASSPLGLTNEQFF.

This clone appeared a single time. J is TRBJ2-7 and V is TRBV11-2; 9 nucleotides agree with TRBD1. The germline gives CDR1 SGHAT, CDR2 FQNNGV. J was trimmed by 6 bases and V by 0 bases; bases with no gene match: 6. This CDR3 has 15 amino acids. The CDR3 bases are TGTGCCAGCAGCTTAGAGGGGACAGGGCTATCCGAGCAGTACTTC. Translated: CASSLEGTGLSEQYF.

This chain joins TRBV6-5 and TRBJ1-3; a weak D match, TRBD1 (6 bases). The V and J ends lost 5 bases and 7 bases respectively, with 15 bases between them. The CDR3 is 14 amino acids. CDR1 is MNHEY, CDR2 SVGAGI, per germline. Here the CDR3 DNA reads TGTGCCAGCAGTACGGACAGTGCTCGGAACACCATATATTTT. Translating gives CASSTDSARNTIYF.

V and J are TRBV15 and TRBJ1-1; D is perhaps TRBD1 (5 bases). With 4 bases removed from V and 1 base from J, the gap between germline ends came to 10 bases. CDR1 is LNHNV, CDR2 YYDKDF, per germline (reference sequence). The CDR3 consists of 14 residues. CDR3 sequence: CATSTRQTNTEAFF. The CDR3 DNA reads TGTGCCACCAGCACTAGACAGACGAACACTGAAGCTTTCTTT.

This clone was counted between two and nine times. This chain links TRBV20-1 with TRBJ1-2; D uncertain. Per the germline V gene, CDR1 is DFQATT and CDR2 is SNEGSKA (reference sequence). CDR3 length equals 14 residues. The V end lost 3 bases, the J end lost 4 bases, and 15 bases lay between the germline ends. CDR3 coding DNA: TGCAGTGCTAGTGCTCGGGAGGAGATCTATGGCTACACCTTC. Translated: CSASAREEIYGYTF.

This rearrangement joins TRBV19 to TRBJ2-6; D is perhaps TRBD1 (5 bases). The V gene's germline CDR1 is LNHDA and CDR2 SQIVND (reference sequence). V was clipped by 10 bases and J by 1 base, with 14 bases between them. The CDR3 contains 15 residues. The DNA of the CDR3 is TGTGCCACACGTCGCCCAGGGTCTGGGGCCAACGTCCTGACTTTC. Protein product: CATRRPGSGANVLTF. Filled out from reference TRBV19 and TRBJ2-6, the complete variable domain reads DGGITQSPKYLFRKEGQNVTLSCEQNLNHDAMYWYRQDPGQGLRLIYYSQIVNDFQKGDIAEGYSVSREKKESFPLTVTSAQKNPTAFYLCATRRPGSGANVLTFGAGSRLTVL.

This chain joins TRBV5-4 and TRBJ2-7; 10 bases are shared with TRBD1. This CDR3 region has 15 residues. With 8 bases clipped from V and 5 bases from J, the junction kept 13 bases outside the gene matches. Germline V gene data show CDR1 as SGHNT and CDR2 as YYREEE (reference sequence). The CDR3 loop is CASFPRTGGIDEQYF. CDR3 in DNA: TGTGCCAGTTTTCCAAGGACAGGGGGAATCGACGAGCAGTACTTC.

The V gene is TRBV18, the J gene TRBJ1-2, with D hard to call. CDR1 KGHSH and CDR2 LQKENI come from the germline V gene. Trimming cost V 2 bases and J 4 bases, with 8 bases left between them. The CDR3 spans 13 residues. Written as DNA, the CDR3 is TGTGCCAGCTCACCAGACAAGAGCTATGGCTACACCTTC. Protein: CASSPDKSYGYTF.

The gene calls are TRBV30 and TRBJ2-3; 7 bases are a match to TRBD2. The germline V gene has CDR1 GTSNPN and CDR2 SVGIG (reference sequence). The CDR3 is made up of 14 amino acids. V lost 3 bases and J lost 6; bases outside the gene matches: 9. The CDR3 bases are TGTGCCTGGAGGGTGGGAGGGAACTCTGATACGCAGTATTTT. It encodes CAWRVGGNSDTQYF.

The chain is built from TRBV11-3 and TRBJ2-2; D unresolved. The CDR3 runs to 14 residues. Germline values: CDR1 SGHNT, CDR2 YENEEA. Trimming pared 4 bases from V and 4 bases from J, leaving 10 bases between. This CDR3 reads CASSWAVSTGELFF. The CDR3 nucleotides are TGTGCCAGCAGCTGGGCCGTTAGCACCGGGGAGCTGTTTTTT.

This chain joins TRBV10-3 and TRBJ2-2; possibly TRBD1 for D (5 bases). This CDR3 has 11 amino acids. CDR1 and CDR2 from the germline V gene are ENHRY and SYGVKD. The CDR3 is CAIGVSGELFF. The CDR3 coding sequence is TGTGCAATAGGGGTCTCCGGGGAGCTGTTTTTT.

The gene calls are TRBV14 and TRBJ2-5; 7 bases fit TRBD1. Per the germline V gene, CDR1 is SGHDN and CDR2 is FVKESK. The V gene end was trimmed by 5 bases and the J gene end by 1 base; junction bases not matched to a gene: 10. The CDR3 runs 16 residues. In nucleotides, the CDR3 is TGTGCCAGCAGCACAAGTACCGGGACAGTCCAAGAGACCCAGTACTTC. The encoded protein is CASSTSTGTVQETQYF.

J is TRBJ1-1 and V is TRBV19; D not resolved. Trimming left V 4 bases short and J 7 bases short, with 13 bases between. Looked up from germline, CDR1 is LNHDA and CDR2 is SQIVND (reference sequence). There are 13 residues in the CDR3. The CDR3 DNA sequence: TGTGCCAGTAGTACCTACTACGGTGGTGAAGCTTTCTTT. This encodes CASSTYYGGEAFF.

Written as DNA, the CDR3 is TGTGCCAGCAGACCGACACTCAGCTCCTACGAGCAGTACTTC. Its protein is CASRPTLSSYEQYF. V gene TRBV11-2 combines with J gene TRBJ2-7; D not certain. The CDR3 sequence is 14 residues long. The V gene's germline CDR1 is SGHAT and CDR2 FQNNGV. The V end lost 6 bases, the J end lost 0 bases, and 12 bases lay between the germline ends.

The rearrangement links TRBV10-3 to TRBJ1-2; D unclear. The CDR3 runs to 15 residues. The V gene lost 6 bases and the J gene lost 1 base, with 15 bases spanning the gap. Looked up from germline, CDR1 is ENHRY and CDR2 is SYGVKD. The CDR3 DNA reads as TGTGCCATCAGGAGCTATTATCGGGGTAACTATGGCTACACCTTC. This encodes CAIRSYYRGNYGYTF.

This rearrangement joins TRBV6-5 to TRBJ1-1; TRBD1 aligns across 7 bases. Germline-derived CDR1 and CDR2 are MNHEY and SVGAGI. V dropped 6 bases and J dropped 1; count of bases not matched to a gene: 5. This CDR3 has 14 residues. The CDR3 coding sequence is TGTGCCAGCAGATTCGACAGGGCGAACACTGAAGCTTTCTTT. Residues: CASRFDRANTEAFF.

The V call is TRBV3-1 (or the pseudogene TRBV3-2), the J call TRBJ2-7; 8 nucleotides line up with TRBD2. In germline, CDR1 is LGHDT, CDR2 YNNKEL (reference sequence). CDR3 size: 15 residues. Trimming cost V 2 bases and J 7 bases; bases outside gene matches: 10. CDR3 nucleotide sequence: TGTGCCAGCAGCCAACAGTCCGGGACTAGGAGGGAGCAGTACTTC. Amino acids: CASSQQSGTRREQYF.

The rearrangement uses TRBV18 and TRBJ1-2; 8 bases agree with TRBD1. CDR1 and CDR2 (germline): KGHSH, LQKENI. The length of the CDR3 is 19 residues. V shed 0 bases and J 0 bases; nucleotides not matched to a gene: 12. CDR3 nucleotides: TGTGCCAGCTCACCACCACAGGGACAGGCAAAACACACTAACTATGGCTACACCTTC. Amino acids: CASSPPQGQAKHTNYGYTF.

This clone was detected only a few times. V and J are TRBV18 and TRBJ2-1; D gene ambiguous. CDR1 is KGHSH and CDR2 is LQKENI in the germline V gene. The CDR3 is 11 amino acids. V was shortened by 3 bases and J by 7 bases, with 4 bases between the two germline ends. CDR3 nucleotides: TGTGCCAGCTCACCCGGTAATGAGCAGTTCTTC. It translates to CASSPGNEQFF.

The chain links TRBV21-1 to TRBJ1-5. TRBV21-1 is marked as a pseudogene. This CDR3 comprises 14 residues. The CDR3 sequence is CASTPGTGNQPQHF. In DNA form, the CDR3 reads TGTGCCAGCACTCCAGGGACTGGCAATCAGCCCCAGCATTTT.

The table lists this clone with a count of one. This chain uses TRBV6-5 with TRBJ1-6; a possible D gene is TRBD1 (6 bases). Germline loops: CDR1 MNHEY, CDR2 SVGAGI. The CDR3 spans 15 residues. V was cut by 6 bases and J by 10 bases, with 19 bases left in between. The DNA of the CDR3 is TGTGCCAGCAGCCTGACGGACAGTAAGGGCTCACCCCTCCACTTT. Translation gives CASSLTDSKGSPLHF.

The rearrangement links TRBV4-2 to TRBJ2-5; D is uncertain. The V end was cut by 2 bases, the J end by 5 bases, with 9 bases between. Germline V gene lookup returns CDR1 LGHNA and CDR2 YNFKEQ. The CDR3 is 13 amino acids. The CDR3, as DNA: TGTGCCAGCAGCCAAATTATATCGGAGACCCAGTACTTC. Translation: CASSQIISETQYF.

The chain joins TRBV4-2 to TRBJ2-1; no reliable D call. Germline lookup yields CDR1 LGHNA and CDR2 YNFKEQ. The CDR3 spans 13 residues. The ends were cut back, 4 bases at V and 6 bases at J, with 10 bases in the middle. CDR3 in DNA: TGTGCCAGCAGCCGAGCGACCGTCAATGAGCAGTTCTTC. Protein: CASSRATVNEQFF.

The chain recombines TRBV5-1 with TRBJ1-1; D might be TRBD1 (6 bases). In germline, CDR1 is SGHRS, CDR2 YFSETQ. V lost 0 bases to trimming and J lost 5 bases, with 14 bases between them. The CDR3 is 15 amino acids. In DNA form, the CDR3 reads TGCGCCAGCAGCTTGGGGACAGCAAGGGTTACTGAAGCTTTCTTT. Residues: CASSLGTARVTEAFF.

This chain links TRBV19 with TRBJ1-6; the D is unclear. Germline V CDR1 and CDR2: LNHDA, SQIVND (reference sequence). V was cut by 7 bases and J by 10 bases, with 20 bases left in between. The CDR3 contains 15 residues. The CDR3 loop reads CASTSAPRSNSPLHF. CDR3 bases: TGTGCCAGTACCTCGGCACCCAGGTCCAACTCACCCCTCCACTTT.

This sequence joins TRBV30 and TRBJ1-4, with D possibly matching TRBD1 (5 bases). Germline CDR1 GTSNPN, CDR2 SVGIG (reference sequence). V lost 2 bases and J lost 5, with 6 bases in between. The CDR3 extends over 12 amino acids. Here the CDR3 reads CAWSTGNEKLFF. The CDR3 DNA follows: TGTGCCTGGAGTACAGGAAATGAAAAACTGTTTTTT. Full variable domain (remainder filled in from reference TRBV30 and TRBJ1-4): SQTIHQWPATLVQPVGSPLSLECTVEGTSNPNLYWYRQAAGRGLQLLFYSVGIGQISSEVPQNLSASRPQDRQFILSSKKLLLSDSGFYLCAWSTGNEKLFFGSGTQLSVL.

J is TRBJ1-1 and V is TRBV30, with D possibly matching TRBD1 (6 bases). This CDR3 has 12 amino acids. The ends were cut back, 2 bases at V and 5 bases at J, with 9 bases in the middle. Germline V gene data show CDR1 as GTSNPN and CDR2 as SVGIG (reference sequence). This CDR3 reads CAWSWGRTEAFF. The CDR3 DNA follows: TGTGCCTGGAGTTGGGGGCGAACTGAAGCTTTCTTT.

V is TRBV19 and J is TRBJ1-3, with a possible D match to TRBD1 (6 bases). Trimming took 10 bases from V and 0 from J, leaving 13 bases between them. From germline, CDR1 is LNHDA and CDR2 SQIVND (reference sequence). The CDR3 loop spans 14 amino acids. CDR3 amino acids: CATWGQSSGNTIYF. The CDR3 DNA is TGTGCCACCTGGGGGCAGAGCTCTGGAAACACCATATATTTT.

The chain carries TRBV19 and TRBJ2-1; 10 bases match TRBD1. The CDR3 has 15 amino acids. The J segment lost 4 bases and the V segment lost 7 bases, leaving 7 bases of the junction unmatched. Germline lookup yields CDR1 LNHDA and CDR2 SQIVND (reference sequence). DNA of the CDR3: TGTGCCAGTAACCCCTCGGGACAGGGGTACAATGAGCAGTTCTTC. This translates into CASNPSGQGYNEQFF.